This is a list of T cell receptor beta chains from one sample in a study of metastatic and nonmetastatic thyroid tumors. Using MiXCR, TCRdb reanalyzed the PCR reads. The sample holds approximately 90,000 clones, roughly 13% seen once. Sequencing used blood. The source of these receptors is a female donor with papillary thyroid cancer or a benign thyroid nodule (not recorded which). Some clones in this sample may be carry-over from other donors' samples. Both conserved end residues are part of each CDR3. A D gene is named only where the DNA matches it firmly. Size is stated for part of the rows, as once, few or many counts, or as a class when the clone is expanded.

TRBJ1-5,medium-sized,-,TRBV6-1,CASSEGGNQPQHF,TGTGCCAGCAGTGAGGGGGGAAATCAGCCCCAGCATTTT
TRBJ2-2,-,-,TRBV6-2/TRBV6-3,CASSYRSDWPNTGELFF,TGTGCCAGCAGCTATCGGTCCGATTGGCCGAACACCGGGGAGCTGTTTTTT
TRBJ1-2,-,-,TRBV3-1,CASSQDWAGGRGYTF,TGTGCCAGCAGCCAAGATTGGGCTGGGGGTAGGGGCTACACCTTC
TRBJ2-1,many,TRBD2,TRBV6-5,CASSYFRLSGRSSYNEQFF,TGTGCCAGCAGTTACTTTAGGTTGAGCGGGAGAAGCTCCTACAATGAGCAGTTCTTC
TRBJ2-4,many,-,TRBV7-2,CASSYNRGGIQYF,TGTGCCAGCAGCTATAACAGGGGGGGCATTCAGTACTTC
TRBJ2-7,many,-,TRBV27,CATKGGMVSYEQYF,TGTGCCACCAAAGGCGGGATGGTATCCTACGAGCAGTACTTC
TRBJ1-3,many,TRBD1,TRBV11-1,CASSIKTGSFGNTIYF,TGTGCCAGCAGCATTAAGACAGGGTCCTTTGGAAACACCATATATTTT
TRBJ1-3,-,TRBD1,TRBV6-1,CASSRGTGSGNTIYF,TGTGCCAGCAGCCGCGGGACAGGCTCTGGAAACACCATATATTTT
TRBJ2-6,many,-,TRBV20-1,CSARDHQGRGSGANVLTF,TGCAGTGCTAGAGATCATCAGGGACGAGGCTCTGGGGCCAACGTCCTGACTTTC
TRBJ1-3,few,-,TRBV12-3/TRBV12-4,CASSPTSSGNTIYF,TGTGCCAGCAGTCCAACGAGCTCTGGAAACACCATATATTTT
TRBJ1-5,many,-,TRBV19,CASSRAGDGNQPQHF,TGTGCCAGTAGTAGGGCAGGGGATGGCAATCAGCCCCAGCATTTT
TRBJ2-1,-,TRBD2,TRBV12-3/TRBV12-4,CASIYLTSGRAGIKNEQFF,TGTGCCAGCATTTACTTGACTAGCGGGAGGGCCGGTATCAAAAATGAGCAGTTCTTC
TRBJ2-7,many,-,TRBV4-2,CASSQEELSSYEQYF,TGTGCCAGCAGCCAAGAGGAGCTAAGCTCCTACGAGCAGTACTTC
TRBJ2-2,many,-,TRBV9,CASSVEARYTGELFF,TGTGCCAGCAGCGTAGAGGCCCGCTACACCGGGGAGCTGTTTTTT
TRBJ1-1,many,TRBD1,TRBV3-1,CASSPRSGGLNTEAFF,TGTGCCAGCAGCCCGCGGTCAGGGGGACTGAACACTGAAGCTTTCTTT
TRBJ2-7,many,-,TRBV5-1,CASSLTDYEQYF,TGCGCCAGCAGCTTAACAGACTACGAGCAGTACTTC
TRBJ2-3,many,-,TRBV11-2,CASRPGSLAPSIDTQYF,TGTGCCAGCAGACCCGGGTCTCTAGCCCCGAGCATAGATACGCAGTATTTT
TRBJ1-3,-,-,TRBV7-2,CASSLQVISGNTIYF,TGTGCCAGCAGCCTACAGGTCATCTCTGGAAACACCATATATTTT
TRBJ1-2,few,-,TRBV30,CACLSRTVGYTF,TGTGCCTGTTTGTCACGGACGGTCGGCTACACCTTC
TRBJ2-1,many,-,TRBV7-9,CASSLGAYNEQFF,TGTGCCAGCAGCTTAGGGGCCTACAATGAGCAGTTCTTC
TRBJ2-3,-,TRBD2,TRBV6-2/TRBV6-3,CASRRVLAGPYTDTQYF,TGTGCCAGCAGGCGGGTACTAGCGGGACCCTACACAGATACACAGTATTTT
TRBJ1-5,many,TRBD1,TRBV4-2,CASSQDGTGGQPQHF,TGTGCCAGCAGCCAAGATGGGACAGGGGGTCAGCCCCAGCATTTT
TRBJ1-5,many,-,TRBV28,CASSLLRQRHLIENQPQHF,TGTGCCAGCAGTTTACTCCGCCAGAGACACTTAATTGAAAATCAGCCCCAGCATTTT
TRBJ2-7,-,-,TRBV12-3/TRBV12-4,CASSLLGVGSSDEQYF,TGCGCCAGCAGTTTACTGGGGGTAGGGAGCTCCGACGAGCAGTACTTC
TRBJ1-1,many,-,TRBV3-1,CASSQGPGANTEAFF,TGTGCCAGCAGCCAAGGTCCGGGAGCGAACACTGAAGCTTTCTTT
TRBJ2-1,many,-,TRBV5-8,CASSLSQYNEQFF,TGTGCCAGCAGCTTATCCCAGTACAATGAGCAGTTCTTC
TRBJ1-5,many,TRBD1,TRBV4-2,CASSTRTGNQPQHF,TGTGCCAGCAGCACGCGGACAGGGAATCAGCCCCAGCATTTT
TRBJ2-3,few,-,TRBV27,CASSPLVGVGADTQYF,TGTGCCAGCAGTCCCCTCGTTGGGGTAGGGGCAGATACGCAGTATTTT
TRBJ1-2,many,-,TRBV9,CASSGLRDKKRDGYTF,TGTGCCAGCAGCGGCCTCCGGGACAAAAAACGGGATGGCTACACCTTC
TRBJ2-5,many,TRBD2,TRBV20-1,CSARAGSGRAEGTQYF,TGCAGTGCTAGAGCCGGTAGCGGGAGGGCCGAGGGGACCCAGTACTTC
TRBJ2-7,many,-,TRBV19,CASSMGIERAPQPSYEQYF,TGTGCCAGTAGTATGGGGATCGAGCGGGCGCCTCAGCCATCCTACGAGCAGTACTTC
TRBJ1-3,many,-,TRBV20-1,CSARERGSDGNTIYF,TGCAGTGCTAGAGAAAGGGGATCTGATGGAAACACCATATATTTT
TRBJ2-2,many,-,TRBV4-3,CASSQVQKNTGELFF,TGCGCCAGCAGCCAAGTTCAGAAAAACACCGGGGAGCTGTTTTTT
TRBJ2-1,many,-,TRBV6-1,CASRDYNEQFF,TGTGCCAGCAGGGACTACAATGAGCAGTTCTTC
TRBJ2-1,-,-,TRBV5-5,CASSLGPYGEQFF,TGTGCCAGCAGCTTGGGGCCCTATGGTGAGCAGTTCTTC
TRBJ2-7,many,TRBD1,TRBV4-2,CASSQATGGPYEQYF,TGTGCCAGCAGCCAGGCTACAGGGGGCCCCTACGAGCAGTACTTC
TRBJ2-1,many,TRBD2,TRBV4-3,CASSQDPSGSLTDEQFF,TGCGCCAGCAGCCAAGATCCAAGCGGGAGTCTTACCGATGAGCAGTTCTTC
TRBJ2-5,many,-,TRBV20-1,CSAPRQLETQYF,TGCAGTGCTCCTAGGCAGCTCGAGACCCAGTACTTC
TRBJ2-1,many,TRBD2,TRBV19,CASSIGGGTEQFF,TGTGCCAGTAGTATCGGGGGAGGGACTGAGCAGTTCTTC
TRBJ2-3,-,-,TRBV6-1,CASSQLGRIDTQYF,TGTGCCAGCAGCCAACTCGGCCGCATAGATACGCAGTATTTT
TRBJ2-2,-,-,TRBV11-3,CASSLVNTGELFF,TGTGCCAGCAGCTTAGTGAACACCGGGGAGCTGTTTTTT
TRBJ2-7,few,TRBD1,TRBV27,CASRQGTGGEQYF,TGTGCCAGCAGACAAGGGACAGGGGGTGAGCAGTACTTC
TRBJ1-6,many,-,TRBV28,CASSFGRGNSPLHF,TGTGCCAGCAGTTTCGGCCGAGGAAATTCACCCCTCCACTTT